This T cell receptor (beta chain) was recovered during a study of human T cells and chemical hapten exposure. Overall study: Donors were sensitized with 2% DPC on the upper inner arm. The study's findings and limits: Donor immune responses may differ from healthy people's, since all donors had alopecia.

The time point is: patch test 1, 2 weeks after DPC sensitization. Documented treatment: therapeutic diphenylcyclopropenone sensitization with weekly scalp DPC. Phlebotomy was performed prior to application of every patch test. This clonotype was seen ten or more times. No antigen is known for it. Original processing methods: From roughly 23,000 to 640,000 TCRs were found per sample, with a median of approximately 96,000. MiXCR was run by TCRdb on the RACE reads, yielding one entry per CDR3 protein. These V and J calls derive from TCRdb rather than the authors' analysis. The profile shows about 380,000 distinct CDR3 sequences, nearly 5% of them singletons. V was trimmed by 6 bases and J by 3 bases, leaving 15 bases between them. Germline CDR1 reads MNHEY; CDR2 reads SMNVEV (reference sequence). The CDR3 loop spans 14 amino acids.

The source of this sequence is a woman aged 50 to 60 with alopecia areata. Some clones in this sample may be carry-over from other donors' samples. Sequenced material: whole blood, taken in connection with sensitization to the hapten diphenylcyclopropenone (DPC). This chain joins TRBV27 and TRBJ2-7, with D perhaps matching TRBD1 (7 bases). The CDR3 DNA is TGTGCCAGCAGATACCGACAGGGAGGCTACGAGCAGTACTTC. As protein: CASRYRQGGYEQYF.